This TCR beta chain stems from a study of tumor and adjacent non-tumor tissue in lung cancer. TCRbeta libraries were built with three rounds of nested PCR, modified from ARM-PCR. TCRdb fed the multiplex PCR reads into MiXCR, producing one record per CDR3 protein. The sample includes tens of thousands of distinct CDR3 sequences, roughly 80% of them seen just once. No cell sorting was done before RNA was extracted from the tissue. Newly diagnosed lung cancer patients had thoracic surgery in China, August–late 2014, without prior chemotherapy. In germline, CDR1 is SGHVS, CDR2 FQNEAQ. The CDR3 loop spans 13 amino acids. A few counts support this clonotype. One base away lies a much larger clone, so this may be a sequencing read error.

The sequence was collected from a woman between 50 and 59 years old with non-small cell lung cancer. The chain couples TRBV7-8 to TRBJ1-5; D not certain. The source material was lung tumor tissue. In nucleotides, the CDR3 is TGTACCAGCAGCTTAGTCGGTTATCAGCCCCAGCATTTT. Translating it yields CTSSLVGYQPQHF.